This TCR beta chain was recorded in a study of shared clonotypes between healthy human individuals. Genomic DNA from each subset was divided evenly over several immunoSEQ plates. Assay: immunoSEQ multiplex PCR; the TCRdb copy retains only in-frame clones and omits some. The top ten hold approximately 0.36% of the sample, which has approximately 2.5 million clones, 93% seen once. This CDR3 has 13 residues. V was pared by 5 bases and J by 5 bases, with 13 bases between. Germline CDR1 reads SGHTA; CDR2 reads FQGTGA. The specimen was naive CD4+ T cells from PBMCs. Subset in this sample: CD45RA+ positively selected. The rearrangement uses TRBV7-3 and TRBJ2-7, with no clear D. This TCR derives from a man younger than 30 in good health. Some clones in this sample may be carry-over from other donors' samples. This CDR3 reads CASSQNVVDEQYF. For the CDR3, the DNA is TGTGCCAGCAGCCAAAATGTTGTCGACGAGCAGTACTTC. The full variable domain, rest sourced from reference TRBV7-3 and TRBJ2-7, is GAGVSQTPSNKVTEKGKYVELRCDPISGHTALYWYRQSLGQGPEFLIYFQGTGAADDSGLPNDRFFAVRPEGSVSTLKIQRTERGDSAVYLCASSQNVVDEQYFGPGTRLTVT.